This T cell receptor beta chain appears in the sequencing data of a study of shared clonotypes between healthy human individuals. TCRdb's copy holds only in-frame clones and misses some; the assay was immunoSEQ multiplex PCR. Of around 1,000,000 clones listed, around three quarters are singletons. This clone was seen just once. This TCR derives from a man aged 18 to 35 in good health. Some clones in this sample may be carry-over from other donors' samples. The sequencing sample was made of memory CD4+ T cells from PBMCs. Subset noted: CD45RA-negative fraction.

The CDR3 region has the DNA TGTGCCAGCAGCTCTCTTGATATCCTCAGCTCCTACAATGAGCAGTTCTTC. Translation: CASSSLDILSSYNEQFF. J is TRBJ2-1 and V is TRBV7-2; D call uncertain. The CDR3 is 17 amino acids. The V gene lost 4 bases and the J gene lost 0 bases, with 16 bases spanning the gap. The germline gives CDR1 SGHTA, CDR2 FQGNSA.